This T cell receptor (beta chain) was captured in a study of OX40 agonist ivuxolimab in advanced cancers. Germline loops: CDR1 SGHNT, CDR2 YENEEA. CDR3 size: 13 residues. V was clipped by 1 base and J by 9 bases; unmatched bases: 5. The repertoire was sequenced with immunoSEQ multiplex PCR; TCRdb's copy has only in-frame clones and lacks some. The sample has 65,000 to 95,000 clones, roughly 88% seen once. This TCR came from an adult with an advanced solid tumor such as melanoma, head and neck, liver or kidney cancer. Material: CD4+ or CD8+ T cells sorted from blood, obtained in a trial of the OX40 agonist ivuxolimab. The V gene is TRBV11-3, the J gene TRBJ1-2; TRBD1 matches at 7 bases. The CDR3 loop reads CASSLGSGGSYTF. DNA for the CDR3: TGTGCCAGCAGCTTAGGATCAGGGGGGAGCTACACCTTC.